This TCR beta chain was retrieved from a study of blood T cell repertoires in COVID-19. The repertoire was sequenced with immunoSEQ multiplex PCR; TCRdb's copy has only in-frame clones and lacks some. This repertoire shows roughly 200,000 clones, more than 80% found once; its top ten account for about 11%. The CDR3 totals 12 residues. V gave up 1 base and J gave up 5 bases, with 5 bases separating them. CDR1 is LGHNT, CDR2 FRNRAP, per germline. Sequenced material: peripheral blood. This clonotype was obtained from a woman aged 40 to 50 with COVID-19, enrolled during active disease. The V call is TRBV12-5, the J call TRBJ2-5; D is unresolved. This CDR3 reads CASGLAGETQYF. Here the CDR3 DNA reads TGTGCTAGTGGTTTGGCCGGGGAGACCCAGTACTTC.